This T cell receptor beta chain was found in a study of blood T cell repertoires in COVID-19. V gave up 6 bases and J gave up 4 bases; unmatched junction bases: 6. The CDR3 consists of 15 residues. The germline V gene has CDR1 MDHEN and CDR2 SYDVKM. Sequencing used immunoSEQ multiplex PCR; TCRdb keeps in-frame clones, though not all of them. The table has 200,000 to 250,000 clones, roughly 87% seen once. The receptor's source is a young man with active or convalescent COVID-19. The chain links TRBV28 to TRBJ1-5; TRBD1 matches at 10 bases. The sequencing input was peripheral blood. CDR3 sequence: CASRRGQGGNQPQHF. Written as DNA, the CDR3 is TGTGCCAGCAGGCGAGGACAGGGGGGAAATCAGCCCCAGCATTTT. Supplemented by reference TRBV28 and TRBJ1-5, the full variable domain reads DVKVTQSSRYLVKRTGEKVFLECVQDMDHENMFWYRQDPGLGLRLIYFSYDVKMKEKGDIPEGYSVSREKKERFSLILESASTNQTSMYLCASRRGQGGNQPQHFGDGTRLSIL.